These 25 T cell receptor beta chains were sequenced from one sample in a study of cytomegalovirus exposure and HLA in healthy donors. Primers for the PCR totalled 60 Vbeta and 13 Jbeta. Assay: immunoSEQ multiplex PCR; the TCRdb copy retains only in-frame clones and omits some. The data hold more than 95,000 clones, with roughly 76% observed a single time. The specimen sequenced was PBMCs. These receptors all stem from a woman aged 55-70 years in good health and CMV-seropositive.

This clone occurred a few times. The chain couples TRBV5-5 to TRBJ2-7; 7 nucleotides align to TRBD1. Germline V gene lookup returns CDR1 SGHKS and CDR2 YYEKEE (reference sequence). V shed 4 bases and J 2 bases; nucleotides not matched to a gene: 9. The CDR3 is made up of 15 amino acids. The CDR3 region has the DNA TGTGCCAGCAGCACAGCGACAGGGCAGACCTACGAGCAGTACTTC. Its translation is CASSTATGQTYEQYF.

CDR3 protein: CASSVLGTGGNQPQHF. The CDR3 DNA is TGTGCCAGCAGTGTCCTAGGGACAGGGGGGAATCAGCCCCAGCATTTT. The chain employs TRBV6-1 and TRBJ1-5; the match to TRBD1 covers 11 bases. There are 16 residues in the CDR3. Trimming removed 4 bases from V and 4 bases from J; junction bases left unmatched: 6. Germline values: CDR1 MNHNS, CDR2 SASEGT.

The rearrangement uses TRBV7-2 and TRBJ2-5; perhaps TRBD1 as D (5 bases). The ends were cut back, 2 bases at V and 4 bases at J, with 8 bases in the middle. This CDR3 has 13 amino acids. The germline V gene has CDR1 SGHTA and CDR2 FQGNSA. The CDR3: CASSLLGAETQYF. DNA of the CDR3: TGTGCCAGCAGCTTATTAGGGGCAGAGACCCAGTACTTC.

CDR3 sequence reads: CASSPGLYRGREGNTIYF. In DNA form, the CDR3 reads TGTGCCAGCAGCCCTGGTTTGTACCGAGGGAGGGAAGGAAACACCATATATTTT. The chain employs TRBV7-8 and TRBJ1-3; D gene unclear. The germline V and J ends were trimmed by 5 bases and 4 bases, with 24 bases remaining between them. The germline V gene has CDR1 SGHVS and CDR2 FQNEAQ. CDR3 length equals 18 residues.

The chain uses TRBV29-1 and TRBJ2-5; D is perhaps TRBD1 (5 bases). V lost 4 bases to trimming and J lost 2 bases, with 11 bases between them. Germline assignment: CDR1 SQVTM and CDR2 ANQGSEA. The CDR3 sequence is 13 residues long. CDR3 residues: CSVVLGEQETQYF. The CDR3 nucleotides are TGCAGCGTTGTTCTAGGGGAACAAGAGACCCAGTACTTC.

The genes are TRBV5-1 and TRBJ2-7; 7 bases match TRBD1. CDR3 size: 13 residues. V shed 9 bases and J 1 base; nucleotides not matched to a gene: 7. The V gene's germline CDR1 is SGHRS and CDR2 YFSETQ. The CDR3 region is CAITSDRSYEQYF. Written as DNA, the CDR3 is TGCGCCATTACTTCGGACAGGTCCTACGAGCAGTACTTC. The complete variable domain, with remaining parts taken from reference TRBV5-1 and TRBJ2-7, reads KAGVTQTPRYLIKTRGQQVTLSCSPISGHRSVSWYQQTPGQGLQFLFEYFSETQRNKGNFPGRFSGRQFSNSRSEMNVSTLELGDSALYLCAITSDRSYEQYFGPGTRLTVT.

The rearrangement joins TRBV9 to TRBJ1-6; the D gene is possibly TRBD1 (6 bases). V was clipped by 2 bases and J by 10 bases, with 16 bases between them. This CDR3 region has 15 residues. CDR1 is SGDLS, CDR2 YYNGEE, per germline. CDR3 sequence (DNA): TGTGCCAGCAGCGTGGACAGTTCTCCTGAATCACCCCTCCACTTT. Its protein is CASSVDSSPESPLHF.

The chain joins TRBV30 to TRBJ2-5; D remains unclear. Germline V gene lookup returns CDR1 GTSNPN and CDR2 SVGIG (reference sequence). V was shortened by 0 bases and J by 2 bases, with 7 bases between the two germline ends. This CDR3 is 13 amino acids long. CDR3 protein: CAWSVQRQETQYF. The CDR3 nucleotides read TGTGCCTGGAGTGTACAGAGACAAGAGACCCAGTACTTC. Full variable domain (rest looked up from reference TRBV30 and TRBJ2-5): SQTIHQWPATLVQPVGSPLSLECTVEGTSNPNLYWYRQAAGRGLQLLFYSVGIGQISSEVPQNLSASRPQDRQFILSSKKLLLSDSGFYLCAWSVQRQETQYFGPGTRLLVL.

The CDR3 reads CASSLGVASLSYNEQFF. CDR3 nucleotide sequence: TGCGCCAGCAGCTTGGGCGTAGCGTCCCTGTCCTACAATGAGCAGTTCTTC. J is TRBJ2-1 and V is TRBV5-1, with a tentative D call TRBD2 (5 bases). Germline values: CDR1 SGHRS, CDR2 YFSETQ. The V end lost 0 bases, the J end lost 1 base, and 14 bases lay between the germline ends. The CDR3 is 17 residues long.

This clone was seen more than once but under ten times. This chain uses TRBV25-1 with TRBJ2-2; TRBD1 agrees at 8 bases. CDR1 and CDR2 (germline): MGHDK, SYGVNS. This CDR3 has 16 amino acids. V shed 7 bases, J shed 3 bases, and the junction held 10 bases outside the gene matches. The chain's CDR3 is CASTEGGTGYTGELFF. In DNA form, the CDR3 reads TGTGCCAGCACCGAGGGCGGGACAGGATACACCGGGGAGCTGTTTTTT.

The chain has TRBV10-3 and TRBJ1-2; 9 nucleotides match TRBD1. The V segment lost 0 bases and the J segment 7 bases; nucleotides outside the gene matches: 3. Germline CDR1 reads ENHRY; CDR2 reads SYGVKD. This CDR3 has 14 amino acids. The CDR3 nucleotides read TGTGCCATCAGTGAGTCGGGACAGGGATTTGGCTACACCTTC. Translation gives CAISESGQGFGYTF.

CDR3 DNA: TGTGCCAGCAGCTTTGTGGCCAGGGAGGACACCGGGGAGCTGTTTTTT. As protein: CASSFVAREDTGELFF. V and J are TRBV4-2 and TRBJ2-2; D perhaps matches TRBD2 (6 bases). The ends were cut back, 5 bases at V and 3 bases at J, with 16 bases in the middle. Germline values: CDR1 LGHNA, CDR2 YNFKEQ. The CDR3 runs to 16 residues.

The chain links TRBV4-1 to TRBJ1-1; D gene unclear. The CDR3 has 14 amino acids. Trimming took off 0 bases at V and 4 bases at J, with 9 bases between the two ends. Looked up from germline, CDR1 is MGHRA and CDR2 is YSYEKL. CDR3 sequence (DNA): TGCGCCAGCAGCCAAGAAACGGAGGGCACTGAAGCTTTCTTT. It specifies CASSQETEGTEAFF.

J is TRBJ1-2 and V is TRBV11-1; 7 bases are shared with TRBD1. The junction had 9 bases not matched to a gene; V was cut back by 0 bases and J by 5 bases. The CDR3 has 16 residues. Germline CDR1 SGHAT, CDR2 FQDESV (reference sequence). This chain's CDR3 is CASSLAPGGTEYGYTF. CDR3 nucleotide sequence: TGTGCCAGCAGCTTAGCCCCCGGCGGGACAGAGTATGGCTACACCTTC. Full variable domain (remainder filled in from reference TRBV11-1 and TRBJ1-2): EAEVAQSPRYKITEKSQAVAFWCDPISGHATLYWYRQILGQGPELLVQFQDESVVDDSQLPKDRFSAERLKGVDSTLKIQPAELGDSAMYLCASSLAPGGTEYGYTFGSGTRLTVV.

V is TRBV7-2 and J is TRBJ2-7; 9 bases are a match to TRBD1. V lost 3 bases to trimming and J lost 4 bases; unmatched junction nucleotides: 13. The CDR3 consists of 17 residues. Germline V gene sequence: CDR1 SGHTA, CDR2 FQGNSA. The CDR3 coding sequence is TGTGCCAGCAGCTTCCCCGCTACAGGGGGCGTTACGTACGAGCAGTACTTC. Its protein is CASSFPATGGVTYEQYF.

The chain carries TRBV9 and TRBJ1-5; D gene ambiguous. CDR3 size: 15 residues. Looked up from germline, CDR1 is SGDLS and CDR2 is YYNGEE. With 1 base removed from V and 0 bases from J, the gap between germline ends came to 8 bases. The CDR3 DNA is TGTGCCAGCAGCGTACGGGGAGATAGCAATCAGCCCCAGCATTTT. Translating gives CASSVRGDSNQPQHF. The variable domain in full, with the rest retrieved from reference TRBV9 and TRBJ1-5, is DSGVTQTPKHLITATGQRVTLRCSPRSGDLSVYWYQQSLDQGLQFLIQYYNGEERAKGNILERFSAQQFPDLHSELNLSSLELGDSALYFCASSVRGDSNQPQHFGDGTRLSIL.

The chain recombines TRBV18 with TRBJ2-2, with no clear D. The germline V gene encodes CDR1 KGHSH and CDR2 LQKENI. This CDR3 has 15 amino acids. V gave up 1 base and J gave up 0 bases, with 6 bases separating them. The CDR3 DNA sequence: TGTGCCAGCTCACCACGTGCGGCGAACACCGGGGAGCTGTTTTTT. It encodes CASSPRAANTGELFF.

The chain links TRBV6-5 to TRBJ1-5; D gene uncertain. Trimming took off 4 bases at V and 4 bases at J, with 11 bases between the two ends. The CDR3 totals 14 residues. Germline V lookup: CDR1 MNHEY, CDR2 SVGAGI. The CDR3 DNA sequence: TGTGCCAGCAGTTCTATGGTCGCGAATCAGCCCCAGCATTTT. As protein: CASSSMVANQPQHF.

This chain connects TRBV5-1 to TRBJ2-2; D is uncertain. CDR3 length: 16 amino acids. CDR1 and CDR2 from the germline V gene are SGHRS and YFSETQ. With 1 base removed from V and 1 base from J, the gap between germline ends came to 11 bases. The CDR3 reads CASSLSSGKNTGELFF. Here the CDR3 DNA reads TGCGCCAGCAGCTTGAGTTCGGGTAAGAACACCGGGGAGCTGTTTTTT.

There are a few counts of this clone. The chain is built from TRBV27 and TRBJ2-7; the match to TRBD2 covers 13 bases. J was trimmed by 6 bases and V by 4 bases; bases with no gene match: 6. The germline V gene encodes CDR1 MNHEY and CDR2 SMNVEV (reference sequence). The CDR3 totals 15 residues. The CDR3 spells CASSYTGTSGIEQYF. DNA for the CDR3: TGTGCCAGCAGTTACACCGGGACTAGCGGGATCGAGCAGTACTTC.

This chain links TRBV19 with TRBJ2-3, with 10 bases lining up with TRBD2. Unmatched junction bases numbered 7, after V lost 1 base and J lost 6 bases. Germline loops: CDR1 LNHDA, CDR2 SQIVND (reference sequence). The CDR3 loop spans 16 amino acids. The CDR3 DNA reads TGTGCCAGTAGTATAGCCCAGCGGGGGGGGCAGGATACGCAGTATTTT. Protein sequence: CASSIAQRGGQDTQYF.

J is TRBJ2-5 and V is TRBV7-6; 9 bases are a match to TRBD2. The germline gives CDR1 SGHVS, CDR2 FNYEAQ. CDR3 length: 16 amino acids. Losses at the gene ends were 5 bases for V and 5 bases for J; bases not matched to a gene: 12. Here the CDR3 reads CASSHLAGFSDETQYF. For the CDR3, the DNA is TGTGCCAGCAGCCACCTAGCGGGATTTTCGGATGAGACCCAGTACTTC.

The gene calls are TRBV5-6 and TRBJ2-4, with 9 positions matching TRBD1. V lost 3 bases to trimming and J lost 7 bases; unmatched junction nucleotides: 5. This CDR3 region has 14 residues. CDR1 is SGHDT, CDR2 YYEEEE, per germline. CDR3 coding DNA: TGTGCCAGCAGCTGGGACAGGGAAAGGAACATTCAGTACTTC. Protein product: CASSWDRERNIQYF.

This clone was recorded once. CDR3 coding DNA: TGTGCCACCGGGACAGGTGAAAATCAGCCCCAGCATTTT. Its protein product is CATGTGENQPQHF. The rearrangement links TRBV10-3 to TRBJ1-5, with 8 bases that match TRBD1. CDR3 length: 13 amino acids. Looked up from germline, CDR1 is ENHRY and CDR2 is SYGVKD. V trimming: 10 bases; J trimming: 4 bases; junction bases outside the gene matches: 6.

The rearrangement uses TRBV7-2 and TRBJ2-7, with 11 bases aligning to TRBD1. V was clipped by 2 bases and J by 6 bases; unmatched bases: 6. Germline assignment: CDR1 SGHTA and CDR2 FQGNSA. This CDR3 is built from 15 residues. The CDR3 is CASSLSAGTGGEQYF. Written as DNA, the CDR3 is TGTGCCAGCAGCTTATCGGCCGGGACAGGGGGCGAGCAGTACTTC.